This T cell receptor (beta chain) comes out of a study of beta chain features in type 1 diabetes. Overall study: All samples together contributed approximately 100 million sorted cells for examination. Overall study results and limits: Type 1 diabetes patients had moderately but significantly shorter TCRB CDR3s in all four CD4+ subsets.

Expressed TCRB transcripts were sequenced because the isolated RNA had all been reverse transcribed beforehand. The table came from immunoSEQ multiplex PCR; TCRdb's copy has only in-frame clones and leaves some out. The sample records under 300,000 clones, less than 35% being singletons. Details on this clone: The antigen is undetermined.

Per the germline V gene, CDR1 is LNHNV and CDR2 is YYDKDF (reference sequence). With 5 bases clipped from V and 4 bases from J, the junction kept 10 bases outside the gene matches. There are 15 residues in the CDR3. The sequenced material came from central memory CD4+ T cells from blood. The chain links TRBV15 to TRBJ1-2; 7 nucleotides line up with TRBD1. This receptor was taken from a man aged 30-40 years in good health. The CDR3 region has the DNA TGTGCCACCAGCGCTCAGACAGGGAGCGTCTATGGCTACACCTTC. Translated, it gives CATSAQTGSVYGYTF.